The clone carrying this T cell receptor (beta chain) was seen at least ten times. This specimen comes from a study of T cells in Graves' hyperthyroidism and ophthalmopathy. Orbital computed tomography, thyroid ultrasound, serum thyroxine and TRAb, and clinical symptoms together informed the diagnoses. RNA transcripts gave rise to amplified TCR beta CDR3 regions. First-round RT-PCR of the TCR CDR3 relied on the HTBI primer set. TCRdb reprocessed the multiplex PCR reads with MiXCR, giving one entry per CDR3 protein. The sample consists of some 600,000 distinct CDR3 sequences, approximately 15% of them appearing once. The CDR3 consists of 14 residues. With 3 bases removed from V and 2 bases from J, the gap between germline ends came to 9 bases. CDR1 is SGHRS, CDR2 YFSETQ, per germline.

The chain carries TRBV5-1 and TRBJ2-1; D gene uncertain. Sequenced material: blood. The TCR sequence derives from a woman aged 25 to 45 with Graves' hyperthyroidism that later progressed to Graves' ophthalmopathy. CDR3 protein: CASSSGVTYNEQFF. In nucleotides, the CDR3 is TGCGCCAGCAGCTCCGGTGTGACCTACAATGAGCAGTTCTTC. The variable domain in full, completed from reference TRBV5-1 and TRBJ2-1, reads KAGVTQTPRYLIKTRGQQVTLSCSPISGHRSVSWYQQTPGQGLQFLFEYFSETQRNKGNFPGRFSGRQFSNSRSEMNVSTLELGDSALYLCASSSGVTYNEQFFGPGTRLTVL.